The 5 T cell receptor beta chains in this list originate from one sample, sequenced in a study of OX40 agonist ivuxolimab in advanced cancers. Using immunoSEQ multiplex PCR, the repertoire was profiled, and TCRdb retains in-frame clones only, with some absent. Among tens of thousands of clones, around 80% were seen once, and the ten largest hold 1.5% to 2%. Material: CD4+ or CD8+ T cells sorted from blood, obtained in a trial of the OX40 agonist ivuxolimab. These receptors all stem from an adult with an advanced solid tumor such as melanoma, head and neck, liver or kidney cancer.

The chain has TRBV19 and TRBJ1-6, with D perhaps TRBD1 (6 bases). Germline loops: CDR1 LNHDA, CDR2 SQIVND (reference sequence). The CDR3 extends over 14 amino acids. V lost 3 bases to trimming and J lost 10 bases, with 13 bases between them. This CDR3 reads CASSIQGSKSPLHF. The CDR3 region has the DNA TGTGCCAGTAGTATTCAGGGGTCCAAATCACCCCTCCACTTT.

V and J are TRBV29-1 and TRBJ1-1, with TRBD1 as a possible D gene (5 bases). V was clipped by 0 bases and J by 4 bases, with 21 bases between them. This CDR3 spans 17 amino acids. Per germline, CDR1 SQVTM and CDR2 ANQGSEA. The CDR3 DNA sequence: TGCAGCGTTGAAGATCTTCGGGTGCCAGGGAGTGGCACTGAAGCTTTCTTT. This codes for CSVEDLRVPGSGTEAFF.

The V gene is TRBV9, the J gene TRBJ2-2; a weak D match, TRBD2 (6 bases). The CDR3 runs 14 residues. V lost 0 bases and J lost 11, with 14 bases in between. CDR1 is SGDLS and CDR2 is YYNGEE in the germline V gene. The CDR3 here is CASSVEAWGVELFF. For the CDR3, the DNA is TGTGCCAGCAGCGTAGAGGCGTGGGGGGTTGAGCTGTTTTTT.

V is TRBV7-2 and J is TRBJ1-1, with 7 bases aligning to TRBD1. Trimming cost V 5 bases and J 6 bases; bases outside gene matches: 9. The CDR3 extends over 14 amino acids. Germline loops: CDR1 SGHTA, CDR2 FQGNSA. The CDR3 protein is CASSRDGTAAEAFF. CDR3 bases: TGTGCCAGCAGCAGAGATGGGACAGCGGCTGAAGCTTTCTTT. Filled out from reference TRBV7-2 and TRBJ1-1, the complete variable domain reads GAGVSQSPSNKVTEKGKDVELRCDPISGHTALYWYRQSLGQGLEFLIYFQGNSAPDKSGLPSDRFSAERTGGSVSTLTIQRTQQEDSAVYLCASSRDGTAAEAFFGQGTRLTVV.

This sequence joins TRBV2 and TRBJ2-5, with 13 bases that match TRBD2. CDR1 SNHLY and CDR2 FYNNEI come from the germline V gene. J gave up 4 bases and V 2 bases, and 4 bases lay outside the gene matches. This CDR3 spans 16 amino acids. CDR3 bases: TGTGCCAGCAGTGAACAGGGACTAGCGGGGCCAGAGACCCAGTACTTC. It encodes CASSEQGLAGPETQYF.